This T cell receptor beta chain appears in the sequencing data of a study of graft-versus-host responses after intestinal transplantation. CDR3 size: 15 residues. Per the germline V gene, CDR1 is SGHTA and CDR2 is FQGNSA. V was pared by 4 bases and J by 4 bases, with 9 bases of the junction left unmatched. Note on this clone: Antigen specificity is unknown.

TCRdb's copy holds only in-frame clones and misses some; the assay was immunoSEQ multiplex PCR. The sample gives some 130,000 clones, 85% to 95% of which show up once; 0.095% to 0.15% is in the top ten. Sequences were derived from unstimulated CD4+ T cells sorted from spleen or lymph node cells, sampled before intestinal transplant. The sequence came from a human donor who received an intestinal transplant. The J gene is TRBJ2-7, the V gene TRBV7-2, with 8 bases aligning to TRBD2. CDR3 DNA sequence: TGTGCCAGCAGCTCACGGGAGGGCCTCGGATACGAGCAGTACTTC. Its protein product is CASSSREGLGYEQYF.